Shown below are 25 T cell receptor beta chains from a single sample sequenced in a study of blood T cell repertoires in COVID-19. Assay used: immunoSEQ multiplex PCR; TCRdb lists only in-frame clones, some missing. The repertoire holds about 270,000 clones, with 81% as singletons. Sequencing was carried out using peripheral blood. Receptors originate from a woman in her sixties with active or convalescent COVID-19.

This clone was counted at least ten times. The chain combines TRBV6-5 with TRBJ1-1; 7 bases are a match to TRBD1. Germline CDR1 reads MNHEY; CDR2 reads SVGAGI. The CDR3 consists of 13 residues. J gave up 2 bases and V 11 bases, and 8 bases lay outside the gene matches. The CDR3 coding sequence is TGTGCCGGTACGGGACAGAGAAACACTGAAGCTTTCTTT. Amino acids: CAGTGQRNTEAFF.

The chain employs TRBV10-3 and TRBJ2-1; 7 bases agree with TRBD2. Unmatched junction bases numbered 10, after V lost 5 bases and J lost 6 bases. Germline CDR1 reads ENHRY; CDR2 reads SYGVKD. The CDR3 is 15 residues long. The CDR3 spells CAISTLAARTNEQFF. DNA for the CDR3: TGTGCCATCAGTACTCTAGCGGCCCGAACCAATGAGCAGTTCTTC.

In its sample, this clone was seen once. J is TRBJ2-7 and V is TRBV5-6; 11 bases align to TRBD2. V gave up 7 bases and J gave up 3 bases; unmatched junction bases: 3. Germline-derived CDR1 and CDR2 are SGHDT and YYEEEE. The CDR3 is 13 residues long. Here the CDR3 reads CASALAGGYEQYF. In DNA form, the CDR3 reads TGTGCCAGCGCCCTAGCGGGGGGCTACGAGCAGTACTTC.

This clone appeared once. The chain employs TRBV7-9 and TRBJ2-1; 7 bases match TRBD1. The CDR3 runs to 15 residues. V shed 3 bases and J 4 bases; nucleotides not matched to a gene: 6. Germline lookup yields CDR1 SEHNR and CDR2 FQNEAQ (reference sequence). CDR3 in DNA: TGTGCCAGCAGCTTCGACAGGGCCATTTACAATGAGCAGTTCTTC. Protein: CASSFDRAIYNEQFF.

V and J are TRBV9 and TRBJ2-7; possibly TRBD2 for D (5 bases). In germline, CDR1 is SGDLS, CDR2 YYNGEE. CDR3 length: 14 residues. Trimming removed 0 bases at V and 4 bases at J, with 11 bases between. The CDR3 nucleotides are TGTGCCAGCAGCGTAGAGGGTTCGGGATACGAGCAGTACTTC. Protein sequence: CASSVEGSGYEQYF.

The CDR3 loop reads CASSSRDSGGYTF. CDR3 in DNA: TGTGCCAGCAGCAGCCGGGACAGCGGAGGCTACACCTTC. The chain joins TRBV6-5 to TRBJ1-2; 7 bases line up with TRBD1. Trimming removed 6 bases from V and 8 bases from J; junction bases left unmatched: 9. Germline lookup yields CDR1 MNHEY and CDR2 SVGAGI. The CDR3 is 13 amino acids.

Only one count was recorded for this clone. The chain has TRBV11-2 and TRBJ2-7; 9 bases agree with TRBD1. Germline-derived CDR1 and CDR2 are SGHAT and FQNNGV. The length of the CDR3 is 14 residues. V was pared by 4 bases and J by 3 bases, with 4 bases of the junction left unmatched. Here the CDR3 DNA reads TGTGCCAGCAGCTCCGGGACAGGGAGCTACGAGCAGTACTTC. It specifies CASSSGTGSYEQYF.

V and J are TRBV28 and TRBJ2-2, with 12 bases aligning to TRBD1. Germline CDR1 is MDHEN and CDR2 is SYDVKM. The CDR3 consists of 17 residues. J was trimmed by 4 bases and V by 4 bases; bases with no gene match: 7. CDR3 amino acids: CASSSQGTGGTTGELFF. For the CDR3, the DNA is TGTGCCAGCAGTTCCCAGGGGACAGGGGGCACCACCGGGGAGCTGTTTTTT.

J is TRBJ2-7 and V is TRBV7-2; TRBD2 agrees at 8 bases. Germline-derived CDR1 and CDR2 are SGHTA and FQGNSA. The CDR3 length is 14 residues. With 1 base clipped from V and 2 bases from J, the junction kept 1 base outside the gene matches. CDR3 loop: CASSLGLAPYEQYF. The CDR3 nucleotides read TGTGCCAGCAGCTTAGGACTAGCGCCCTACGAGCAGTACTTC.

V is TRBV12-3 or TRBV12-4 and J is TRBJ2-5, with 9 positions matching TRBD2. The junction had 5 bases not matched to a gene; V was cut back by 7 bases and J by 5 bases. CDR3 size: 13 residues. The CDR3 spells CASTRTSVETQYF. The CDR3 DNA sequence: TGTGCCAGCACCCGGACTAGCGTTGAGACCCAGTACTTC.

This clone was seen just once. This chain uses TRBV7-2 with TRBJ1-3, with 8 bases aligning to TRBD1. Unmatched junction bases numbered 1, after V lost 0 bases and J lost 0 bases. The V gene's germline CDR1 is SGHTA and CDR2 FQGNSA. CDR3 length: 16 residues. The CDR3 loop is CASSLAGTGSGNTIYF. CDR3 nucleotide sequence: TGTGCCAGCAGCTTAGCGGGGACAGGCTCTGGAAACACCATATATTTT.

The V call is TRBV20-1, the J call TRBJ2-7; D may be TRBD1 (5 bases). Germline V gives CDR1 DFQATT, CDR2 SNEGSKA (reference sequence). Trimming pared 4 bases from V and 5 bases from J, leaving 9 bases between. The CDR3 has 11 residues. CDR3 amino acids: CSAKSGHEQYF. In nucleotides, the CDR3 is TGCAGTGCTAAATCAGGGCACGAGCAGTACTTC.

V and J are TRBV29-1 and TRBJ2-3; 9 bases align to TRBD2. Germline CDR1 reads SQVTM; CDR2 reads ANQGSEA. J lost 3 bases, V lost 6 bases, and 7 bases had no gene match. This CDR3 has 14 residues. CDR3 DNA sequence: TGCAGCGTCCGGTCGGCGGGGGGGACAGATACGCAGTATTTT. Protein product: CSVRSAGGTDTQYF.

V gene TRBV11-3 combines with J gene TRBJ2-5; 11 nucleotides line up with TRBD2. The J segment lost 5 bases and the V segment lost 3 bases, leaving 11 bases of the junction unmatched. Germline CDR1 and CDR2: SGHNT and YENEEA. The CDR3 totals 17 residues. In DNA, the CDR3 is TGTGCCAGCAGCTTGAAACTAGCGGGGGATGCGAGTGAGACCCAGTACTTC. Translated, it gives CASSLKLAGDASETQYF.

The CDR3 DNA follows: TGTGCCAGCAGCGTAGGTGGACTCCTGGGCGGCTACGAGCAGTACTTC. Translation: CASSVGGLLGGYEQYF. The genes are TRBV9 and TRBJ2-7; perhaps TRBD2 as D (5 bases). The CDR3 covers 16 residues. In germline, CDR1 is SGDLS, CDR2 YYNGEE. Trimming took 0 bases from V and 3 from J, leaving 16 bases between them.

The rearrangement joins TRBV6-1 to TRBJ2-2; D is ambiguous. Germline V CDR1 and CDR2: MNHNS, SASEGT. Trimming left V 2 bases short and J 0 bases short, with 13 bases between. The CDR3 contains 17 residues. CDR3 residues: CASSEFPSPANTGELFF. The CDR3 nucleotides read TGTGCCAGCAGTGAATTTCCGTCTCCGGCGAACACCGGGGAGCTGTTTTTT.

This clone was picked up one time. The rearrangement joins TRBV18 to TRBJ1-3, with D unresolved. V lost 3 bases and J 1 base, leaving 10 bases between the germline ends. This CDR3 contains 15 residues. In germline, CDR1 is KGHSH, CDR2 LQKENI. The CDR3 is CASSPRVQSGNTIYF. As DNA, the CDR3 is TGTGCCAGCTCACCGCGTGTCCAATCTGGAAACACCATATATTTT.

CDR3 DNA: TGTGCCAGTAGTGCCGACAGGGTCGGCAAAAACATTCAGTACTTC. Amino acid sequence: CASSADRVGKNIQYF. V and J are TRBV19 and TRBJ2-4; 7 positions match TRBD1. CDR3 length equals 15 residues. Germline trimming cut 5 bases from V and 3 bases from J; bases unmatched to any gene: 7. Germline CDR1 LNHDA, CDR2 SQIVND (reference sequence).

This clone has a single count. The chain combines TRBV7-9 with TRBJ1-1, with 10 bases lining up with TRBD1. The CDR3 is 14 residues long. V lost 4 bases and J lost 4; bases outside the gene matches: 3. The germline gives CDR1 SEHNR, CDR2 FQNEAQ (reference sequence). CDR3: CASSSTGGPTEAFF. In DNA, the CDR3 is TGTGCCAGCAGCTCGACAGGGGGCCCCACTGAAGCTTTCTTT.

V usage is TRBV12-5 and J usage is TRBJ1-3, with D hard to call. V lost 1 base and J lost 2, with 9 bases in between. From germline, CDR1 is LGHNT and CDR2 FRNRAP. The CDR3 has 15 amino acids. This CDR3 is CASGLGGFTGNTIYF. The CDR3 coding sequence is TGTGCTAGTGGTTTGGGAGGGTTTACTGGAAACACCATATATTTT.

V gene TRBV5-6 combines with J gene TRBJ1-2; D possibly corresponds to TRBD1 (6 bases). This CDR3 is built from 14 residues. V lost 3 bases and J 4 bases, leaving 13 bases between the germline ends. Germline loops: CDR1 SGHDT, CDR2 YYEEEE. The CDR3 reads CASSSSDSVYGYTF. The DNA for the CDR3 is TGTGCCAGCAGCTCTTCGGACAGTGTCTATGGCTACACCTTC.

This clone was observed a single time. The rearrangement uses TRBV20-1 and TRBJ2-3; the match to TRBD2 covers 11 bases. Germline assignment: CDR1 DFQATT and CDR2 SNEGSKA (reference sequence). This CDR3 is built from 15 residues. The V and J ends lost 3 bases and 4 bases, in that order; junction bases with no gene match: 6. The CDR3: CSASLAGGHSDTQYF. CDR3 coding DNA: TGCAGTGCTAGTTTAGCGGGGGGGCATTCAGATACGCAGTATTTT.

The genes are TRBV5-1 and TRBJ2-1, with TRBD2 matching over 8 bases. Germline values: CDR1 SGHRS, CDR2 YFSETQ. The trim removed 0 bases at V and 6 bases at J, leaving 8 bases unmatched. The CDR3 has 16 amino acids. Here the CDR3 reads CASSLVSGGPVNEQFF. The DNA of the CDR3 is TGCGCCAGCAGCTTGGTATCGGGGGGGCCTGTCAATGAGCAGTTCTTC.

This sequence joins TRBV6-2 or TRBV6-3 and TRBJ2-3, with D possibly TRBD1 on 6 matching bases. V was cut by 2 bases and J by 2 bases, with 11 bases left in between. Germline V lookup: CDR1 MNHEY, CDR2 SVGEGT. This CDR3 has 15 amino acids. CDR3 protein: CASSYVGATTDTQYF. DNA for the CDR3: TGTGCCAGCAGTTACGTGGGGGCAACCACAGATACGCAGTATTTT.

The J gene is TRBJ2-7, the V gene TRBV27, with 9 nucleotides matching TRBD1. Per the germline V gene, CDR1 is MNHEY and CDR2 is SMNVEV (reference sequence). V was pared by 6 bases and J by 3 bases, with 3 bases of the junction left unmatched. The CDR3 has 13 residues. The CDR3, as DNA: TGTGCCAGCAGAACAGGGGGCAACTACGAGCAGTACTTC. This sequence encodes CASRTGGNYEQYF.